The 21 T cell receptor beta chains below were found in one sample sequenced in a study of blood T cell repertoires in COVID-19. Assay: immunoSEQ multiplex PCR; the TCRdb copy retains only in-frame clones and omits some. Altogether a few hundred thousand clones are present, 75% to 85% being singletons, with the ten largest covering approximately 10%. Sequenced material: peripheral blood. The receptors originated from a man over 45 with active or convalescent COVID-19.

The CDR3 region is CASRQGIEQYV. CDR3 bases: TGTGCCAGCCGACAGGGGATCGAGCAGTACGTC. The gene calls are TRBV28 and TRBJ2-7, with 8 bases matching TRBD1. V was clipped by 8 bases and J by 6 bases; unmatched bases: 3. The CDR3 is 11 residues long. Germline V CDR1 and CDR2: MDHEN, SYDVKM.

The CDR3 DNA sequence: TGTGCCAGTAGTATACGACAGAACACTGAAGCTTTCTTT. Residues: CASSIRQNTEAFF. The chain employs TRBV19 and TRBJ1-1, with D unclear. The V end was cut by 2 bases, the J end by 1 base, with 5 bases between. CDR3 length: 13 residues. CDR1 is LNHDA, CDR2 SQIVND, per germline (reference sequence). The full variable domain, its missing parts supplied by reference TRBV19 and TRBJ1-1, is DGGITQSPKYLFRKEGQNVTLSCEQNLNHDAMYWYRQDPGQGLRLIYYSQIVNDFQKGDIAEGYSVSREKKESFPLTVTSAQKNPTAFYLCASSIRQNTEAFFGQGTRLTVV.

The chain is built from TRBV4-3 and TRBJ1-4; 10 positions match TRBD1. The junction had 17 bases not matched to a gene; V was cut back by 2 bases and J by 8 bases. The CDR3 has 19 amino acids. Germline loops: CDR1 LGHNA, CDR2 YSLEER. The CDR3 reads CASSQRSLGLTGGREKLFF. In DNA form, the CDR3 reads TGCGCCAGCAGCCAAAGATCCCTCGGACTGACAGGGGGCAGGGAAAAACTGTTTTTT.

This clone was counted once. The chain carries TRBV29-1 and TRBJ2-2; D might be TRBD2 (6 bases). V was trimmed by 6 bases and J by 6 bases, leaving 17 bases between them. This CDR3 has 14 amino acids. Per germline, CDR1 SQVTM and CDR2 ANQGSEA. The CDR3: CSVLRDSLSGELFF. The CDR3 DNA is TGCAGCGTCCTACGGGACTCCCTTTCCGGGGAGCTGTTTTTT.

The gene calls are TRBV4-3 and TRBJ2-2; 9 nucleotides align to TRBD2. V lost 3 bases, J lost 6 bases, and 8 bases stayed unmatched. The CDR3 length is 16 residues. The germline V gene has CDR1 LGHNA and CDR2 YSLEER. The CDR3, as DNA: TGCGCCAGCAGCCATCCCGGACTAGCGAATCCCGGGGAGCTGTTTTTT. Protein sequence: CASSHPGLANPGELFF.

The J gene is TRBJ2-7, the V gene TRBV13; the D gene is possibly TRBD1 (5 bases). Germline CDR1 is PRHDT and CDR2 is FYEKMQ (reference sequence). V lost 2 bases and J 4 bases, leaving 12 bases between the germline ends. CDR3 size: 14 residues. The CDR3 coding sequence is TGTGCCAGCAGCTTAATTGGCAGGGTGTACGAGCAGTACTTC. It yields the protein CASSLIGRVYEQYF.

The rearrangement links TRBV2 to TRBJ2-7, with 11 bases matching TRBD1. This CDR3 is built from 13 residues. The J segment lost 6 bases and the V segment lost 10 bases, leaving 8 bases of the junction unmatched. Germline V gene sequence: CDR1 SNHLY, CDR2 FYNNEI. The CDR3 DNA follows: TGTGCCAACCCAGGACAGGGGGCGGGCGAGCAGTACGTC. It specifies CANPGQGAGEQYV.

This clone showed up just once. The chain recombines TRBV6-5 with TRBJ1-1, with a possible D match to TRBD1 (6 bases). The germline gives CDR1 MNHEY, CDR2 SVGAGI. Trimming shortened V by 0 bases and J by 9 bases, and 11 bases separated the two germline ends. This CDR3 comprises 13 residues. This CDR3 reads CASSYSADRKAFF. In nucleotides, the CDR3 is TGTGCCAGCAGTTACTCCGCGGACAGAAAAGCTTTCTTT.

This chain joins TRBV2 and TRBJ1-1, with D tentatively TRBD1 (5 bases). The germline V and J ends were trimmed by 2 bases and 0 bases, with 13 bases remaining between them. The CDR3 is made up of 16 amino acids. Per germline, CDR1 SNHLY and CDR2 FYNNEI. The CDR3 sequence is CASSEIGWGMNTEAFF. CDR3 sequence (DNA): TGTGCCAGCAGTGAAATAGGGTGGGGCATGAACACTGAAGCTTTCTTT.

The chain is built from TRBV27 and TRBJ1-1; 10 bases fit TRBD1. This CDR3 contains 15 residues. Germline assignment: CDR1 MNHEY and CDR2 SMNVEV (reference sequence). V shed 7 bases, J shed 1 base, and the junction held 6 bases outside the gene matches. CDR3: CASIHRDRGNTEAFF. CDR3 sequence (DNA): TGTGCCAGCATCCACCGGGACAGGGGGAACACTGAAGCTTTCTTT.

The genes are TRBV29-1 and TRBJ1-5; TRBD1 is a possible D gene (5 bases). The V gene's germline CDR1 is SQVTM and CDR2 ANQGSEA. V was trimmed by 4 bases and J by 4 bases, leaving 11 bases between them. The CDR3 covers 13 residues. CDR3 bases: TGCAGCGTTGTGGAACGGGGGAATCAGCCCCAGCATTTT. This codes for CSVVERGNQPQHF.

J is TRBJ2-5 and V is TRBV5-1; TRBD2 might be the D (5 bases). V was trimmed by 3 bases and J by 2 bases, leaving 14 bases between them. This CDR3 region has 15 residues. The germline CDR1 and CDR2 sequences are SGHRS and YFSETQ. The CDR3 here is CASSSGLGEQETQYF. CDR3 coding DNA: TGCGCCAGCAGCTCCGGACTTGGAGAACAAGAGACCCAGTACTTC.

The V and J genes are TRBV5-6 and TRBJ2-1; 10 bases are shared with TRBD2. V shed 4 bases and J 4 bases; nucleotides not matched to a gene: 8. This CDR3 has 16 amino acids. The germline V gene encodes CDR1 SGHDT and CDR2 YYEEEE. CDR3 residues: CASSTKRGGPYNEQFF. The CDR3, as DNA: TGTGCCAGCAGCACTAAGCGGGGGGGCCCTTACAATGAGCAGTTCTTC.

This rearrangement joins TRBV18 to TRBJ2-5; no reliable D call. From germline, CDR1 is KGHSH and CDR2 LQKENI. The CDR3 sequence is 12 residues long. V lost 6 bases and J 7 bases, leaving 12 bases between the germline ends. CDR3 nucleotides: TGTGCCAGCTCTCCAACTCCCGGGACCCAGTACTTC. This encodes CASSPTPGTQYF.

This clone appeared once. The chain employs TRBV25-1 and TRBJ2-3; possible D gene TRBD2, 6 bases. V was clipped by 6 bases and J by 2 bases, with 15 bases between them. Germline V CDR1 and CDR2: MGHDK, SYGVNS. The CDR3 consists of 15 residues. The CDR3 region is CASSPRDSITDTQYF. In nucleotides, the CDR3 is TGTGCCAGCAGCCCCCGGGACTCTATCACAGATACGCAGTATTTT.

CDR3 DNA sequence: TGTGCCAGCAGCTGGGGACAGGGAAATACCGGGGAGCTGTTTTTT. Amino acids: CASSWGQGNTGELFF. The chain joins TRBV11-3 to TRBJ2-2; 9 bases agree with TRBD1. V dropped 4 bases and J dropped 5; count of bases not matched to a gene: 5. Per the germline V gene, CDR1 is SGHNT and CDR2 is YENEEA. This CDR3 region has 15 residues. The full variable domain, in which reference TRBV11-3 and TRBJ2-2 provide the parts outside the CDR3, is EAGVVQSPRYKIIEKKQPVAFWCNPISGHNTLYWYLQNLGQGPELLIRYENEEAVDDSQLPKDRFSAERLKGVDSTLKIQPAELGDSAVYLCASSWGQGNTGELFFGEGSRLTVL.

V is TRBV19 and J is TRBJ2-5; D possibly corresponds to TRBD2 (7 bases). The germline V gene encodes CDR1 LNHDA and CDR2 SQIVND (reference sequence). V gave up 5 bases and J gave up 5 bases, with 12 bases separating them. This CDR3 contains 13 residues. CDR3 residues: CASSVGGAETQYF. CDR3 DNA: TGTGCCAGTAGTGTGGGGGGGGCTGAGACCCAGTACTTC.

The chain carries TRBV3-1 (or the pseudogene TRBV3-2) and TRBJ1-3; 8 bases are shared with TRBD1. CDR3 length: 15 residues. The V gene end was trimmed by 3 bases and the J gene end by 2 bases; junction bases not matched to a gene: 3. Germline lookup yields CDR1 LGHDT and CDR2 YNNKEL (reference sequence). The CDR3 sequence is CASSHRTGPGNTIYF. The CDR3 DNA reads TGTGCCAGCAGCCACAGGACAGGGCCTGGAAACACCATATATTTT.

This clone was counted once. The chain uses TRBV28 and TRBJ2-7, with 9 bases that match TRBD2. V lost 8 bases, J lost 3 bases, and 5 bases stayed unmatched. CDR1 MDHEN and CDR2 SYDVKM come from the germline V gene. This CDR3 is 13 amino acids long. CDR3 nucleotides: TGTGCCAGCCGACTAGCGGAGGGCTACGAGCAGTACTTC. Its translation is CASRLAEGYEQYF. Drawing the rest from reference TRBV28 and TRBJ2-7, the complete variable domain is DVKVTQSSRYLVKRTGEKVFLECVQDMDHENMFWYRQDPGLGLRLIYFSYDVKMKEKGDIPEGYSVSREKKERFSLILESASTNQTSMYLCASRLAEGYEQYFGPGTRLTVT.

This clone was detected only once. The chain combines TRBV7-3 with TRBJ2-3, with 11 bases fitting TRBD2. The junction had 5 bases not matched to a gene; V was cut back by 4 bases and J by 2 bases. Germline loops: CDR1 SGHTA, CDR2 FQGTGA. The CDR3 is made up of 16 amino acids. This CDR3 reads CASSSGTSGNTDTQYF. For the CDR3, the DNA is TGTGCCAGCAGCTCCGGGACTAGCGGAAACACAGATACGCAGTATTTT.

The chain employs TRBV7-8 and TRBJ1-1; D gene ambiguous. V dropped 1 base and J dropped 1 base, with 16 bases sitting between them. The CDR3 covers 17 residues. CDR1 and CDR2 (germline): SGHVS, FQNEAQ. The CDR3 nucleotides are TGTGCCAGCAGCTTAGTTCGGGGATCGGGGAAGAACACTGAAGCTTTCTTT. Its translation is CASSLVRGSGKNTEAFF.